The rows below give T cell receptor beta chains drawn from one sample of a study of T cell responses to AZD1222 COVID-19 vaccine. This table comes from immunoSEQ multiplex PCR, and its TCRdb copy is limited to in-frame clones, with some not included. The table lists approximately 99,000 clones, about 86% of them singletons. The specimen comprised peripheral blood, sampled on day 0 of AZD1222 vaccination. The receptor set was obtained from an adult in good health. Both conserved end residues are trimmed from each CDR3.

length	V	CDR3
14	TRBV19	ASGGVRESNTGELF
14	TRBV9	ASSLPTGAWGTEAF
12	TRBV5-1	ASTSGTGNSPLH
12	TRBV3-1/TRBV3-2	ASSQARSGNTIY
12	TRBV19	ASSMVSGGETQY
10	TRBV10-3	AIGATSHEAF
12	TRBV5-1	ASSTGGVNQPQH
12	TRBV11-3	ASSPRTGSYEQY
12	TRBV28	ASSSTGGGQPQH
14	TRBV2	ASRGSGGASYNEQF
11	TRBV27	ASSLTWSGEQY
11	TRBV5-1	ASNPLADNEQF
12	TRBV10-3	AISDPQGNQPQH
13	TRBV28	ASSSVQGNGQPQH
11	TRBV5-4	ASSLRDREGYT
11	TRBV28	ASSLNNNQPQH
14	TRBV4-2	ASSQAERGARNEQF
14	TRBV10-2	ASSERIRGSNQPQH
13	TRBV24-1	ATGQPGQGAAEQY
12	TRBV9	ASSVGRQGNTIY
12	TRBV2	ASSAGGGDQPQH
12	TRBV4-2	ASSPLLQDREAF
12	TRBV13	ASRPGQGNYGYT
12	TRBV7-6	ASSSSTGQYEQY
13	TRBV5-1	ASSRGTGTYNEQF
13	TRBV2	ASSGFGSGNQPQH
13	TRBV2	ASSRTVVRAEKLF
12	TRBV25-1	ASSDTTPNYGYT
12	TRBV19	ASSLQGAWTEAF
14	TRBV12-1	ASSHPTGPRTGELF
15	TRBV5-1	ASSLGFSEVKNYGYT
14	TRBV9	ASSDRQGAGSEKLF
10	TRBV6-5	ASSSPGTVQF
15	TRBV2	ASSEAWGASSYNEQF
14	TRBV6-2/TRBV6-3	ASSRPGAVTNYGYT
13	TRBV6-5	ASSYSPRATGELF
12	TRBV19	ASSIATGLTEAF
14	TRBV28	ASSLSLSGANTEAF
9	TRBV7-9	ASSRTDTQY
12	TRBV7-2	ASSSGTDRNTIY